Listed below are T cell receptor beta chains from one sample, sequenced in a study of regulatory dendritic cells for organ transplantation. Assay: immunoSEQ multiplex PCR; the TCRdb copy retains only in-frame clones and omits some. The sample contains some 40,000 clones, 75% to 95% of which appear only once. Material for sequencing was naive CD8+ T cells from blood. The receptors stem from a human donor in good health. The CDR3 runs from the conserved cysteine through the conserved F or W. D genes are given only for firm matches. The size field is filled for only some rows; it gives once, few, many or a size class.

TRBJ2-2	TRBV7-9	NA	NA	CASSLAHTGELFF	TGTGCCAGCAGCTTAGCTCATACCGGGGAGCTGTTTTTT
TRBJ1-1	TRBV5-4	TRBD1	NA	CASTHQSWGQKNTEAFF	TGTGCCAGCACCCACCAAAGTTGGGGACAGAAGAACACTGAAGCTTTCTTT
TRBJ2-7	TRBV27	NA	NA	CASSWNAGSIYEQYF	TGTGCCAGCAGTTGGAATGCAGGGTCAATCTACGAGCAGTACTTC
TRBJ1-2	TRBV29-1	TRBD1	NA	CSVDRGRYGYTF	TGCAGCGTTGACAGGGGGCGTTATGGCTACACCTTC
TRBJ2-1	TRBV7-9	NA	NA	CASSLNPPLYNEQFF	TGTGCCAGCAGCTTAAATCCCCCCCTTTATAATGAGCAGTTCTTC
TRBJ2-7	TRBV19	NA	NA	CASSTTGHYYEQYF	TGTGCCAGTAGTACCACCGGACACTACTACGAGCAGTACTTC
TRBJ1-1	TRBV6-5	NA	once	CASSYGFSGSTEAFF	TGTGCCAGCAGTTACGGGTTTAGTGGTTCCACTGAAGCTTTCTTT
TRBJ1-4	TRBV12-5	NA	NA	CASGFLSTPGRANEKLFF	TGTGCTAGTGGTTTCCTTTCGACCCCAGGTCGGGCTAATGAAAAACTGTTTTTT
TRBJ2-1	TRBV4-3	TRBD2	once	CASSLHSGRKGGDNEQFF	TGCGCCAGCAGCCTCCATAGCGGGAGGAAAGGAGGGGACAATGAGCAGTTCTTC
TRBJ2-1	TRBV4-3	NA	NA	CASSQVYGQYNEQFF	TGCGCCAGCAGCCAAGTTTATGGACAGTACAATGAGCAGTTCTTC
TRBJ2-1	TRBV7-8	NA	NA	CASSLGGDYNEQFF	TGTGCCAGCAGCTTAGGTGGGGACTACAATGAGCAGTTCTTC
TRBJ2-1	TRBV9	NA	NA	CASSVYDTSGHNEQFF	TGTGCCAGCAGCGTCTACGACACCTCGGGCCACAATGAGCAGTTCTTC
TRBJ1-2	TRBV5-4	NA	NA	CASSSGGPNYGYTF	TGTGCCAGCAGCTCGGGCGGTCCCAACTATGGCTACACCTTC
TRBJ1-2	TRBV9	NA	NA	CASSEGRAAHLNYGYTF	TGTGCCAGCAGCGAGGGGCGGGCAGCCCACCTGAACTATGGCTACACCTTC
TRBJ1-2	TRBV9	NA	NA	CASSETMVSANYGYTF	TGTGCCAGCAGCGAGACAATGGTTTCAGCTAACTATGGCTACACCTTC
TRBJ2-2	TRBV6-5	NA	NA	CASRVAGELFF	TGTGCCAGCAGGGTGGCCGGGGAGCTGTTTTTT
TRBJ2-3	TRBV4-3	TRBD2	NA	CASSLRGSGGAHTQYF	TGCGCCAGCAGCCTCAGAGGTAGCGGGGGGGCTCATACGCAGTATTTT
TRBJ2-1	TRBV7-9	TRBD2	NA	CASSPGLAGGNYNEQFF	TGTGCCAGCAGCCCGGGACTAGCGGGAGGGAACTACAATGAGCAGTTCTTC
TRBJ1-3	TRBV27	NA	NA	CASSLSGYSGNTIYF	TGTGCCAGCAGTTTATCAGGGTACTCTGGAAACACCATATATTTT
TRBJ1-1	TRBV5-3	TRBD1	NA	CARSVVTGGAGAFF	TGTGCCAGAAGCGTAGTTACAGGGGGCGCCGGAGCTTTCTTT
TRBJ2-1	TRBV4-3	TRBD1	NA	CASSQDGTGDNEQFF	TGCGCCAGCAGCCAAGACGGTACAGGGGACAATGAGCAGTTCTTC
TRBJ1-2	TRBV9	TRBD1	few	CASSAQGYGYTF	TGTGCCAGCAGCGCACAGGGGTATGGCTACACCTTC
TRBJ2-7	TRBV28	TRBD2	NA	CASRFSGSLSYEQYF	TGTGCCAGCAGATTCAGCGGGAGTCTATCCTACGAGCAGTACTTC
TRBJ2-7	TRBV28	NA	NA	CASSLNRYEQYF	TGTGCCAGCAGTTTGAATCGCTACGAGCAGTACTTC
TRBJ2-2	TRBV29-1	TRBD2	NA	CSVSTGEGTGELFF	TGCAGCGTTAGTACGGGGGAGGGCACCGGGGAGCTGTTTTTT
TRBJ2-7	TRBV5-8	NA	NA	CASSLGLDSYEQYF	TGTGCCAGCAGCTTGGGGTTGGACTCCTACGAGCAGTACTTC
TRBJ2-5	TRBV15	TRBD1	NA	CATSNRGSEETQYF	TGTGCCACCAGCAACAGGGGGTCGGAGGAGACCCAGTACTTC
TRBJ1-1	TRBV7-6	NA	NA	CASSLVEYNTEAFF	TGTGCCAGCAGCTTAGTCGAATATAACACTGAAGCTTTCTTT
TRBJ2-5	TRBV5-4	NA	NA	CASTLWGLGIETQYF	TGTGCCAGCACCCTCTGGGGACTGGGTATAGAGACCCAGTACTTC
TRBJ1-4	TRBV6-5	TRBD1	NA	CASSDGQERMGLFF	TGTGCCAGCAGTGACGGACAGGAAAGAATGGGTCTGTTTTTT
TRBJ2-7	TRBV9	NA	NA	CASSPGGDDEQYF	TGTGCCAGCAGCCCCGGGGGAGACGACGAGCAGTACTTC
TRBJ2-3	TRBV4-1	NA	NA	CASSQDHGSDTQYF	TGCGCCAGCAGCCAAGACCATGGGTCAGATACGCAGTATTTT
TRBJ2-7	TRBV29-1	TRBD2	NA	CSGTKLAGVAYEQYF	TGCAGCGGGACCAAACTAGCGGGAGTTGCCTACGAGCAGTACTTC
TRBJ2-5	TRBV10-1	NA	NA	CASELGEETQYF	TGCGCCAGCGAATTAGGAGAAGAGACCCAGTACTTC
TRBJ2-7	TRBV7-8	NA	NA	CASSFKDQPLEQYF	TGTGCCAGCAGCTTTAAGGATCAGCCTCTGGAGCAGTACTTC
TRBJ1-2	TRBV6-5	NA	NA	CASRGKPPYYTF	TGTGCCAGCAGGGGAAAACCGCCCTACTACACCTTC
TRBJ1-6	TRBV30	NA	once	CAWSVGGNNSPLHF	TGTGCCTGGAGTGTGGGCGGGAATAATTCACCCCTCCACTTT
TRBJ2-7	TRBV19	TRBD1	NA	CASSNRDRGYEQYF	TGTGCCAGTAGTAACCGGGACAGGGGCTACGAGCAGTACTTC
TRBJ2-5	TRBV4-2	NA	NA	CASSQGFSTVGQETQYF	TGTGCCAGCAGCCAAGGGTTTAGCACAGTAGGACAAGAGACCCAGTACTTC
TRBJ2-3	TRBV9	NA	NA	CASSARVTDTQYF	TGTGCCAGCAGTGCCCGGGTCACAGATACGCAGTATTTT
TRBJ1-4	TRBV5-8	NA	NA	CASSGGPYFNEKLFF	TGTGCCAGCAGCGGCGGGCCGTACTTTAATGAAAAACTGTTTTTT
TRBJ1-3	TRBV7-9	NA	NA	CASSFLLVSGNTIYF	TGTGCCAGCAGCTTCCTTTTGGTATCTGGAAACACCATATATTTT
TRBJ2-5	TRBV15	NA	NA	CATSRDQGETQYF	TGTGCCACCAGCAGAGATCAGGGAGAGACCCAGTACTTC
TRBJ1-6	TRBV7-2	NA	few	CASSLLSATPLHF	TGTGCCAGCAGCTTATTATCCGCAACACCCCTCCACTTT
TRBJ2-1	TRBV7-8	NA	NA	CASSLASGIGNEQFF	TGTGCCAGCAGCTTAGCCTCAGGGATCGGCAATGAGCAGTTCTTC
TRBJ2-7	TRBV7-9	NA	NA	CASSRYEYYEQYF	TGTGCCAGCAGCCGTTACGAGTACTACGAGCAGTACTTC
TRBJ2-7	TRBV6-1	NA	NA	CASSEDGATYEQYF	TGTGCCAGCAGTGAAGACGGCGCGACCTACGAGCAGTACTTC
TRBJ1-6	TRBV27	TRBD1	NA	CASSSGQQYNSPLHF	TGTGCCAGCAGTTCGGGACAGCAATATAATTCACCCCTCCACTTT
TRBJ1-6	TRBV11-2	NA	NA	CASSLGSPGGYNNSPLHF	TGTGCCAGCAGCTTAGGTTCCCCGGGGGGCTATAATAATTCACCCCTCCACTTT
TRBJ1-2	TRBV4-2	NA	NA	CASSQERGTTWGYTF	TGTGCCAGCAGCCAGGAGAGGGGCACCACGTGGGGCTACACCTTC
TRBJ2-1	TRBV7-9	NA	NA	CASSLALGEQFF	TGTGCCAGCAGCTTAGCGCTAGGAGAGCAGTTCTTC